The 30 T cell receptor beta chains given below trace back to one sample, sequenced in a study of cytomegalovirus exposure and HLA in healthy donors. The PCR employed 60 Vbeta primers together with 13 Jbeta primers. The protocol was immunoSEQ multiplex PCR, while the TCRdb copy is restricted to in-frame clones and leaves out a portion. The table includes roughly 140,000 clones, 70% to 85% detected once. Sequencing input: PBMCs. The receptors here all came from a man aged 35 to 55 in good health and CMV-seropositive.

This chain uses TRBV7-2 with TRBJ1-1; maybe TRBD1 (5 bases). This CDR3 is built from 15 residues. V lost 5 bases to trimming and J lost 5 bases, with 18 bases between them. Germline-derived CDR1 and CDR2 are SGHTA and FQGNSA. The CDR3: CASSQQQVAGTEAFF. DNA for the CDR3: TGTGCCAGCAGCCAGCAACAGGTGGCAGGGACTGAAGCTTTCTTT. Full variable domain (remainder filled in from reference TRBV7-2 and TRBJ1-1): GAGVSQSPSNKVTEKGKDVELRCDPISGHTALYWYRQSLGQGLEFLIYFQGNSAPDKSGLPSDRFSAERTGGSVSTLTIQRTQQEDSAVYLCASSQQQVAGTEAFFGQGTRLTVV.

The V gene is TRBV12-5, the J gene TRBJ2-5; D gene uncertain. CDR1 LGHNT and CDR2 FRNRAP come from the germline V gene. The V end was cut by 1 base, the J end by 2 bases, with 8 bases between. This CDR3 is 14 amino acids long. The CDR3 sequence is CASGLGFTQETQYF. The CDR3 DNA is TGTGCTAGTGGTTTGGGTTTCACTCAAGAGACCCAGTACTTC.

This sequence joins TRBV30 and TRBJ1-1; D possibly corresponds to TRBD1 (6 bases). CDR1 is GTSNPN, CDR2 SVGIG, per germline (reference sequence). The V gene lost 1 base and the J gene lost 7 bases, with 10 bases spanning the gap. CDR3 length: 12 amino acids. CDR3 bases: TGTGCCTGGAGTGCAGGGGTGGGTGAAGCTTTCTTT. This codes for CAWSAGVGEAFF.

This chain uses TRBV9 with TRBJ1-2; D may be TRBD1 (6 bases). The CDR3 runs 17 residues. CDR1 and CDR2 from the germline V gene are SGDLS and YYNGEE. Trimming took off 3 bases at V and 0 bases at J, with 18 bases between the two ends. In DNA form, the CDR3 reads TGTGCCAGCAGCGAGCCCTCCGGGACACAGACTAACTATGGCTACACCTTC. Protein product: CASSEPSGTQTNYGYTF.

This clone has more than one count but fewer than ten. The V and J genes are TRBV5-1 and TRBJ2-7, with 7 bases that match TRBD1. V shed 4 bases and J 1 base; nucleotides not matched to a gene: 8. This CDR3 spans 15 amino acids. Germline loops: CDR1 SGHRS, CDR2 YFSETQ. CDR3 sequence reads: CASSTTGLKSYEQYF. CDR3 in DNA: TGCGCCAGCAGCACGACAGGGTTAAAGTCCTACGAGCAGTACTTC.

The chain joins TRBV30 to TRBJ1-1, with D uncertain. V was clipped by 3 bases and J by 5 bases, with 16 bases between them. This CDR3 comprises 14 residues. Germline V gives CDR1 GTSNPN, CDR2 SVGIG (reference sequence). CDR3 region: CAWSLGNSGTEAFF. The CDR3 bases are TGTGCCTGGAGCTTAGGTAACTCCGGGACTGAAGCTTTCTTT.

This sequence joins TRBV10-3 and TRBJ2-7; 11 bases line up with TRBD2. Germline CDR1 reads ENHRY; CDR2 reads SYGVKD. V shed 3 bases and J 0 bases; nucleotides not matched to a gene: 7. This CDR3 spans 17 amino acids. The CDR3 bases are TGTGCCATCAGTGAAGCTAGCGGGAGGCCTAGCTCCTACGAGCAGTACTTC. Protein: CAISEASGRPSSYEQYF.

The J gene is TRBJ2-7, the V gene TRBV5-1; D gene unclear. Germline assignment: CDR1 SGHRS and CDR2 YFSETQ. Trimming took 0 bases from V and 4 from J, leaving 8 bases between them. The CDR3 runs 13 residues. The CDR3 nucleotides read TGCGCCAGCAGCTTGGGTCGCGAGTACGAGCAGTACTTC. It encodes CASSLGREYEQYF.

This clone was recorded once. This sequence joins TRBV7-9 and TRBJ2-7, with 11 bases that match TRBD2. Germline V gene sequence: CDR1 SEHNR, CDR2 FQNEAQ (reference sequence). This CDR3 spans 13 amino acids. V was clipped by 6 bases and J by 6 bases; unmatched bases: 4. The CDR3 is CASSLAGGGEQYF. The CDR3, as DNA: TGTGCCAGCAGTCTAGCGGGAGGTGGCGAGCAGTACTTC.

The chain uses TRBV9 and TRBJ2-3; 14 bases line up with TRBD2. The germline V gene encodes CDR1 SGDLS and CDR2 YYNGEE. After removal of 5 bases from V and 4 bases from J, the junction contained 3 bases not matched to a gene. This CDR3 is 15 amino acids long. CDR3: CASRGLAGVADTQYF. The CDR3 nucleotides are TGTGCCAGCAGGGGACTAGCGGGAGTCGCAGATACGCAGTATTTT.

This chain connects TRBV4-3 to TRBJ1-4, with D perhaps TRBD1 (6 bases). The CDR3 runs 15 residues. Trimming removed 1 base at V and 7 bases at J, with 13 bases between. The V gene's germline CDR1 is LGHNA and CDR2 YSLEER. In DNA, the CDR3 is TGCGCCAGCAGCCAAGTCTTTGGCAGGGGTGAAAAACTGTTTTTT. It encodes CASSQVFGRGEKLFF.

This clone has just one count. CDR3 DNA sequence: TGTGCCAGCAGCTACGGACAGCCAGCAACGAGGGAAACTTTCTTT. Translation: CASSYGQPATRETFF. The chain uses TRBV7-9 and TRBJ1-1; the D gene is possibly TRBD1 (6 bases). The CDR3 spans 15 residues. Germline CDR1 is SEHNR and CDR2 is FQNEAQ (reference sequence). V was pared by 4 bases and J by 12 bases, with 24 bases between. The whole variable domain, filled in from reference TRBV7-9 and TRBJ1-1, reads DTGVSQNPRHKITKRGQNVTFRCDPISEHNRLYWYRQTLGQGPEFLTYFQNEAQLEKSRLLSDRFSAERPKGSFSTLEIQRTEQGDSAMYLCASSYGQPATRETFFGQGTRLTVV.

CDR3: CASSFGGSGRGRTDTQYF. CDR3 DNA: TGTGCCAGCAGTTTTGGCGGCAGCGGGAGGGGGAGGACAGATACGCAGTATTTT. The gene calls are TRBV27 and TRBJ2-3, with 10 positions matching TRBD2. Germline V gives CDR1 MNHEY, CDR2 SMNVEV (reference sequence). V gave up 3 bases and J gave up 3 bases; unmatched junction bases: 12. The CDR3 is 18 residues long.

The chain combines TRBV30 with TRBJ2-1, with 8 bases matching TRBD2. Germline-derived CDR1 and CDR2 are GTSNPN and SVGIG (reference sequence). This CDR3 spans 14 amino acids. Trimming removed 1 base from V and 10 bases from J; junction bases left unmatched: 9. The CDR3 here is CAWSAAGGTGEQFF. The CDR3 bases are TGTGCCTGGAGTGCGGCGGGAGGTACTGGGGAGCAGTTCTTC.

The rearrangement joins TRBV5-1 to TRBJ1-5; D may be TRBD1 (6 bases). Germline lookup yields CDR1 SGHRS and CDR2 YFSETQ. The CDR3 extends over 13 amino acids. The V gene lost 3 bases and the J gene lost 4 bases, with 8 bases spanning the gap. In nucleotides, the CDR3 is TGCGCCAGCAGCTGGGACACTAATCAGCCCCAGCATTTT. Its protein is CASSWDTNQPQHF. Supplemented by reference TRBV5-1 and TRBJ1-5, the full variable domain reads KAGVTQTPRYLIKTRGQQVTLSCSPISGHRSVSWYQQTPGQGLQFLFEYFSETQRNKGNFPGRFSGRQFSNSRSEMNVSTLELGDSALYLCASSWDTNQPQHFGDGTRLSIL.

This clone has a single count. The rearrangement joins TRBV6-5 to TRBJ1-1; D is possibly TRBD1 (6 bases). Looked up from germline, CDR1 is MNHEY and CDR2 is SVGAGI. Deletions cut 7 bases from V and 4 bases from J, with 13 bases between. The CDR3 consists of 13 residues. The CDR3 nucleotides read TGTGCCAGCACCCACCAGGGGACCACTGAAGCTTTCTTT. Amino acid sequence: CASTHQGTTEAFF.

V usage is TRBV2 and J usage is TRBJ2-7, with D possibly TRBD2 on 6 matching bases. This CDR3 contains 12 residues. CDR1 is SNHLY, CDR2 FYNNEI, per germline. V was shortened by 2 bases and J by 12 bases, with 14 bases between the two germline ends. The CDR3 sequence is CASSEQGPAGYF. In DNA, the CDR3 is TGTGCCAGCAGTGAACAGGGCCCAGCGGGGTACTTC.

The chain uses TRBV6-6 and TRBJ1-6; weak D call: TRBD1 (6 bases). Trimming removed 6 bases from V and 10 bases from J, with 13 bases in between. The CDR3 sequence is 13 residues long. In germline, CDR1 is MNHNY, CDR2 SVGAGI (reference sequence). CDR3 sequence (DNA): TGTGCCAGCAGACGACAGGAGGAATCACCCCTCCACTTT. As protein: CASRRQEESPLHF.

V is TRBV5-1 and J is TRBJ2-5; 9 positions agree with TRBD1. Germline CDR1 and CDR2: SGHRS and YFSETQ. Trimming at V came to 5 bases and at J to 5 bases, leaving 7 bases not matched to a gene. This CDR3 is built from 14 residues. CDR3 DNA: TGCGCCAGCAGTTTACAGGGGGCAAGCGAGACCCAGTACTTC. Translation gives CASSLQGASETQYF.

The CDR3 nucleotides read TGTGCCAGCAGTAAAAGCGGGGGGGCCTACAATGAGCAGTTCTTC. Its translation is CASSKSGGAYNEQFF. J is TRBJ2-1 and V is TRBV7-2; 10 bases align to TRBD2. The CDR3 length is 15 residues. V was pared by 6 bases and J by 2 bases, with 4 bases of the junction left unmatched. CDR1 is SGHTA and CDR2 is FQGNSA in the germline V gene. Supplemented by reference TRBV7-2 and TRBJ2-1, the full variable domain reads GAGVSQSPSNKVTEKGKDVELRCDPISGHTALYWYRQSLGQGLEFLIYFQGNSAPDKSGLPSDRFSAERTGGSVSTLTIQRTQQEDSAVYLCASSKSGGAYNEQFFGPGTRLTVL.

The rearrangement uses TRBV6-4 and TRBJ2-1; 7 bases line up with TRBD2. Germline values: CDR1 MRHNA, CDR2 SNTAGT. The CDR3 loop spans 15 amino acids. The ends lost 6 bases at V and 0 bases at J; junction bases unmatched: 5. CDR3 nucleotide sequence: TGTGCCAGCAGCCCCCGCGGGAGCTCCTACAATGAGCAGTTCTTC. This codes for CASSPRGSSYNEQFF.

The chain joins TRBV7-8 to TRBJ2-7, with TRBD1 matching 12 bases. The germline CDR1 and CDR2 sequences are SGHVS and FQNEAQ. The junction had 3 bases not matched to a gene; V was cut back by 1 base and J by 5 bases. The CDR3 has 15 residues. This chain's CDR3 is CASSLGDRGRHEQYF. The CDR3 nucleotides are TGTGCCAGCAGCTTAGGGGACAGGGGGCGGCACGAGCAGTACTTC.

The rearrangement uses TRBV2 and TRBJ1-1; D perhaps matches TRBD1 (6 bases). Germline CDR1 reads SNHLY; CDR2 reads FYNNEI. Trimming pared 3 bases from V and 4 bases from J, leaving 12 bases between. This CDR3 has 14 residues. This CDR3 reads CASSDWGGGTEAFF. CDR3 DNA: TGTGCCAGCAGTGATTGGGGGGGCGGCACTGAAGCTTTCTTT. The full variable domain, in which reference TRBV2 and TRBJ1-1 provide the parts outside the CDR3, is EPEVTQTPSHQVTQMGQEVILRCVPISNHLYFYWYRQILGQKVEFLVSFYNNEISEKSEIFDDQFSVERPDGSNFTLKIRSTKLEDSAMYFCASSDWGGGTEAFFGQGTRLTVV.

CDR3 region: CASSDGQFNEKLFF. The CDR3 nucleotides read TGTGCCAGCAGTGATGGGCAGTTTAATGAAAAACTGTTTTTT. V usage is TRBV2 and J usage is TRBJ1-4; D is unclear. CDR3 length equals 14 residues. Looked up from germline, CDR1 is SNHLY and CDR2 is FYNNEI. V gave up 3 bases and J gave up 4 bases, with 9 bases separating them.

The CDR3 DNA reads TGTGCCATCAGTGGGACTAGCGGGAGTAACCACAATGAGCAGTTCTTC. Residues: CAISGTSGSNHNEQFF. This chain connects TRBV10-3 to TRBJ2-1; TRBD2 aligns across 13 bases. The V gene's germline CDR1 is ENHRY and CDR2 SYGVKD. With 4 bases clipped from V and 5 bases from J, the junction kept 5 bases outside the gene matches. The CDR3 runs 16 residues.

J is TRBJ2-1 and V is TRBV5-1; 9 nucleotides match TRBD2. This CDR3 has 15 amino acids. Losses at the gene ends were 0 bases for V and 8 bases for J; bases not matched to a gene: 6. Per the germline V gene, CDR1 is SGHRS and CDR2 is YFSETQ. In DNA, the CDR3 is TGCGCCAGCAGCTTGGCCCAGCGGGAGGTTCATGAGCAGTTCTTC. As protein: CASSLAQREVHEQFF.

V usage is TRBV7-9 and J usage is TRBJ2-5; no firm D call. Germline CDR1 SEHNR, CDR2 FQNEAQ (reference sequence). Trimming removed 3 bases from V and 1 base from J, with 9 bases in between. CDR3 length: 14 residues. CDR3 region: CASSFLGGQETQYF. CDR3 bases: TGTGCCAGCAGCTTTCTAGGCGGCCAAGAGACCCAGTACTTC.

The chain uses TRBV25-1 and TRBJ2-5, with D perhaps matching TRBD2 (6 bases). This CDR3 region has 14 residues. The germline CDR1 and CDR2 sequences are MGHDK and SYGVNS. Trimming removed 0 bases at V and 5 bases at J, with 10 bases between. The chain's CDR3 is CASSEYPRDETQYF. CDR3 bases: TGTGCCAGCAGTGAATACCCGCGGGACGAGACCCAGTACTTC.

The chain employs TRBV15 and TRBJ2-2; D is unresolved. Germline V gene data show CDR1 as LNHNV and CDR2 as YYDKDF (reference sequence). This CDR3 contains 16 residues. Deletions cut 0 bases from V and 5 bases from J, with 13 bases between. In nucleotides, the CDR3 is TGTGCCACCAGCAGAGATCTGCGCGCCCGTACCGGGGAGCTGTTTTTT. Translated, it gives CATSRDLRARTGELFF.

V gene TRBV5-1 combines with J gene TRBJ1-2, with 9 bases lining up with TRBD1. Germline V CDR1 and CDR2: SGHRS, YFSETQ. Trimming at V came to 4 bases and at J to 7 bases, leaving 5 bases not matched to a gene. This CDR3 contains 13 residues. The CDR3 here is CASSIPGQGGYTF. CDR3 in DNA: TGCGCCAGCAGCATTCCGGGACAGGGTGGCTACACCTTC. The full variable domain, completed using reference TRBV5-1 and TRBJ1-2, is KAGVTQTPRYLIKTRGQQVTLSCSPISGHRSVSWYQQTPGQGLQFLFEYFSETQRNKGNFPGRFSGRQFSNSRSEMNVSTLELGDSALYLCASSIPGQGGYTFGSGTRLTVV.